Sequencing of this TCR beta chain was carried out in a study of Tregs in tolerant kidney transplant recipients. Comment on this clone: Sequencing ends 3 residues short of the CDR3 end; the germline J gene provides the rest.

Related graft donors supplied nonmyeloablative bone marrow transplants, and mixed chimerism was transient. CDR3 size: 12 residues. Germline trimming cut 10 bases from V and 0 bases from J; bases unmatched to any gene: 0. Assay: immunoSEQ multiplex PCR; the TCRdb copy retains only in-frame clones and omits some. The sample table includes tens of thousands of clones. The clonotype comes from a human patient who received a combined kidney and bone marrow transplant. Some T cells may be supplied by the graft donor. The chain uses TRBV12-3 or TRBV12-4 and TRBJ2-7; 10 bases are shared with TRBD2. The sample consisted of CD4+ T cells from blood (PBMCs), taken 24 months after the transplant. CDR3 sequence: CATSGSSYEQYF. CDR3 DNA, as far as it was read: TGTGCCACTAGCGGGAGCTCCTACGAG.